Sequencing of this T cell receptor (beta chain) was carried out in a study of early T cells in non-severe SARS-CoV-2 infection (dated by TCRdb to about 2021). Broadly, across the study: Bulk RNA from unsorted whole blood was used for TCR sequencing, so alpha and beta chains could not be paired.

The study at large found these results: Matching against VDJdb was skewed toward anti-spike CD8 responses, likely underestimated virus-specific expansions, and missed private and CD4 specificities.

In the germline V gene (reference sequence), CDR1 corresponds to DFQATT and CDR2 to SNEGSKA. The cysteine opens and the phenylalanine closes a CDR3 of 14 amino acids. The entry retains the CDR3 DNA only, 42 bases that are in frame from base 1. V is shortened by 5 bases, J by 0 bases, and the region joining them spans 11 bases. The study was a case-control design nested within a healthcare worker cohort in London, UK, with weekly nasopharyngeal swab PCR tests and blood sampling. Between 23 and 31 March 2020, the week of the UK lockdown, healthcare workers were enrolled and then followed up weekly for as long as 16 weeks. This clonotype showed up just a few times. Its antigen is still unknown. The input lacks base qualities; no much larger clone sits a single base away. The method was 5' RACE. The instrument given in TCRdb is NextSeq 500. In the TCR library protocol, unique molecular identifiers were attached to individual cDNA molecules to correct for PCR bias and sequencing error. Both TCR alpha and beta chains were sequenced, and tight co-correlation was observed between alpha and beta sequence abundances in each sample. From the authors' description of their analysis: V gene, J gene and CDR3 annotation of TCR sequences was performed with Decombinator V4. TCRs were defined as expanded if a significant change between any two time points was detected under a Poisson model with p below 0.0001. TCR abundances were normalised to the total number of TCRs sequenced per sample and were expressed as counts per million. MAIT TCRs were defined by TRAV1-2 paired with TRAJ12, TRAJ20 or TRAJ33, and iNKT TCRs by TRAV10 paired with TRAJ18. VDJdb, accessed 1 November 2021, was searched for CMV, EBV and SARS-CoV-2 annotated TCRs, with TCRs annotated for multiple antigens excluded. TCRdb itself trimmed the public reads at Q25 with fastp, ran MiXCR and retained productive beta chains. Records with the same CDR3 protein are collapsed into one entry carrying the most frequent genes and DNA. The V and J calls, along with clone size, are taken from TCRdb and not from the paper's own processing. This sample comprises some 60,000 distinct CDR3 sequences, 10% to 15% of them detected only once. Jointly, the top ten make up over 1.1% of the sample.

This chain joins TRBV20-1 to TRBJ2-1; the D gene is possibly TRBD1, with 7 bases matching. This TCR derives from an adult who was a healthcare worker with PCR-confirmed SARS-CoV-2 infection or an uninfected control (not recorded which). The sequencing used whole blood, collected at baseline. The DNA sequence is given as TGCAGTGCTTTCCAGGGGGGCTCCTACAATGAGCAGTTCTTC. This yields the protein CSAFQGGSYNEQFF.